Listed here are 18 T cell receptor beta chains from one sample, sequenced in a study of response to subunit inactivated influenza vaccine listed by TCRdb under 2018. This specimen's time point label, per the study, means: approximately 45 days after influenza vaccine administration. Library method: RT-PCR. This sample was sequenced with an Illumina HiSeq 2500. The public reads were reprocessed in TCRdb via fastp at Q25 and MiXCR, keeping in-frame beta chains. One record per CDR3 amino acid sequence lists the most common genes and DNA. The table for this sample lists about 480,000 distinct CDR3 sequences; approximately 11% of them were counted only once. The ten largest clones take up less than 15% of the sample. Here the sequenced sample was PBMCs from blood, taken 45 days after vaccination. The receptors shown here come from a man aged 50-59 years who received an inactivated influenza vaccine. Donor details come from another sample of the same person, matched by shared clones.

This clonotype has at least ten counts. The chain joins TRBV20-1 to TRBJ2-7, with D perhaps TRBD1 or TRBD2 (6 bases each). Germline CDR1 and CDR2: DFQATT and SNEGSKA (reference sequence). Trimming removed 6 bases from V and 4 bases from J, with 13 bases in between. CDR3 length: 12 residues. The CDR3 bases are TGCAGTGCCTCAAGAGGGGGGTACGAGCAGTACTTC. Translating it yields CSASRGGYEQYF.

This rearrangement joins TRBV7-2 to TRBJ2-3; 9 bases fit TRBD1. Per the germline V gene, CDR1 is SGHTA and CDR2 is FQGNSA. The CDR3 runs 17 residues. V dropped 1 base and J dropped 7; count of bases not matched to a gene: 12. The CDR3 sequence: CASSLVAPGTGTYTQYF. The CDR3 DNA reads TGTGCCAGCAGCTTAGTTGCACCCGGGACAGGGACATATACGCAGTATTTT.

This rearrangement joins TRBV28 to TRBJ2-7, with 7 bases aligning to TRBD1. After removal of 6 bases from V and 0 bases from J, the junction contained 11 bases not matched to a gene. The CDR3 totals 16 residues. Germline loops: CDR1 MDHEN, CDR2 SYDVKM. CDR3 residues: CASSPGGRPSSYEQYF. In nucleotides, the CDR3 is TGTGCCAGCAGCCCAGGGGGACGGCCGAGCTCCTACGAGCAGTACTTC.

The chain carries TRBV12-3 or TRBV12-4 and TRBJ2-2; 12 bases match TRBD1. This CDR3 is built from 15 residues. Trimming took 6 bases from V and 3 from J; bases not matched to a gene: 2. CDR3 in amino acids: CASSGTGGYTGELFF. The CDR3 DNA reads as TGTGCCAGCAGCGGGACAGGGGGCTACACCGGGGAGCTGTTTTTT.

A word on this clonotype: Germline is not matched at one junction end, which may reflect a read error. This rearrangement joins TRBV5-1 to TRBJ2-6; tentative D call: TRBD1 (5 bases). The germline gives CDR1 SGHRS, CDR2 YFSETQ. CDR3 size: 13 residues. CDR3 nucleotides: TGCGCCAGCAGTAACTCTGGGGCCAACGCCCTGACTTTC. Its protein product is CASSNSGANALTF.

V and J are TRBV20-1 and TRBJ2-5; 12 bases line up with TRBD2. The CDR3 runs 14 residues. Germline V gene sequence: CDR1 DFQATT, CDR2 SNEGSKA (reference sequence). J lost 4 bases, V lost 5 bases, and 5 bases had no gene match. This chain's CDR3 is CSASRTSGTETQYF. The CDR3 region has the DNA TGCAGTGCTTCCCGGACTAGCGGGACAGAGACCCAGTACTTC.

This clonotype occurred many times. The chain uses TRBV12-3 or TRBV12-4 and TRBJ2-1; D is possibly TRBD1 or TRBD2 (5 bases each). Between the trimmed V and J ends, which lost 5 bases and 5 bases, there was a span of 19 bases. This CDR3 spans 16 amino acids. Written as DNA, the CDR3 is TGTGCCAGCAGTCCACCGGGACGGCTCCTCCACAATGAGCAGTTCTTC. This codes for CASSPPGRLLHNEQFF.

A remark on this clonotype: This clone may be a read error of a much larger clone one base away. The chain recombines TRBV20-1 with TRBJ1-2, with 7 bases that match TRBD1. CDR1 and CDR2 from the germline V gene are DFQATT and SNEGSKA (reference sequence). The CDR3 is 14 residues long. The CDR3 nucleotides read TGCAGTGCTAGAGTCCTGGACAGGAACTATGGCTACGCCTTC. Residues: CSARVLDRNYGYAF.

This clonotype was counted between two and nine times. The gene calls are TRBV20-1 and TRBJ2-3, with 9 positions matching TRBD2. The CDR3 has 14 residues. Germline V lookup: CDR1 DFQATT, CDR2 SNEGSKA (reference sequence). The trim removed 6 bases at V and 1 base at J, leaving 5 bases unmatched. As DNA, the CDR3 is TGCAGTGCCGTCGCTAGCGGGGGCACAGATACGCAGTATTTT. Protein product: CSAVASGGTDTQYF.

This clonotype was counted between two and nine times. J is TRBJ1-1 and V is TRBV20-1, with 7 nucleotides matching TRBD1. Germline-derived CDR1 and CDR2 are DFQATT and SNEGSKA (reference sequence). V trimming: 3 bases; J trimming: 0 bases; junction bases outside the gene matches: 4. The CDR3 sequence is 14 residues long. The CDR3 DNA sequence: TGCAGTGCTAGGCTGGGACAGATGAACACTGAAGCTTTCTTT. This encodes CSARLGQMNTEAFF.

The chain has TRBV3-1 and TRBJ2-1; D is tentatively TRBD1 or TRBD2 (5 bases each). Trimming removed 4 bases from V and 10 bases from J, with 23 bases in between. The CDR3 covers 16 residues. CDR1 is LGHDT, CDR2 YNNKEL, per germline (reference sequence). CDR3 in DNA: TGTGCCAGCAGCCCCTCCGGGACCCGACCCCCGTGGGAGCAGTTCTTC. This gives the protein CASSPSGTRPPWEQFF.

This clonotype turned up a few times. V gene TRBV4-3 combines with J gene TRBJ2-7; D perhaps matches TRBD2 (6 bases). The CDR3 runs to 15 residues. Germline-derived CDR1 and CDR2 are LGHNA and YSLEER. V gave up 0 bases and J gave up 7 bases, with 16 bases separating them. CDR3 coding DNA: TGCGCCAGCAGCCAAGATAGGCTGGGAGGTGGGGAGCAGTACTTC. Translation gives CASSQDRLGGGEQYF.

This sequence joins TRBV6-5 and TRBJ2-1; D ambiguous. V dropped 0 bases and J dropped 5 bases, with 14 bases sitting between them. The CDR3 is 16 amino acids. Germline V gene sequence: CDR1 MNHEY, CDR2 SVGAGI. The CDR3 DNA is TGTGCCAGCAGTTACTCCCTCGGGTTGGGCCACAATGAGCAGTTCTTC. Residues: CASSYSLGLGHNEQFF.

This clonotype turned up a few times. V usage is TRBV29-1 and J usage is TRBJ2-1; 9 bases map to TRBD2. J lost 1 base, V lost 4 bases, and 8 bases had no gene match. The CDR3 totals 16 residues. Germline CDR1 reads SQVTM; CDR2 reads ANQGSEA. The CDR3, as DNA: TGCAGCGTTGTATTGCCCCTAGCGGGGTCCTACAATGAGCAGTTCTTC. It codes for CSVVLPLAGSYNEQFF.

The sample holds a few counts of this clonotype. The chain uses TRBV9 and TRBJ2-3, with D possibly matching TRBD1 (6 bases). The CDR3 consists of 14 residues. The ends were cut back, 4 bases at V and 8 bases at J, with 17 bases in the middle. Germline loops: CDR1 SGDLS, CDR2 YYNGEE. CDR3 in DNA: TGTGCCAGCAGCTCACGGACGAAAGGGGGTACGCAGTATTTT. Encoded protein: CASSSRTKGGTQYF.

This chain uses TRBV6-2 or TRBV6-3 with TRBJ2-1; D unclear. The CDR3 runs 13 residues. V was clipped by 0 bases and J by 6 bases, with 6 bases between them. Germline CDR1 and CDR2: MNHEY and SVGEGT. The CDR3 DNA reads as TGTGCCAGCAGTTACTCGAGTGGCAATGAGCAGTTCTTC. This codes for CASSYSSGNEQFF.

The chain links TRBV20-1 to TRBJ2-7; D might be TRBD2 (5 bases). The CDR3 totals 15 residues. The V end was cut by 3 bases, the J end by 4 bases, with 19 bases between. Germline CDR1 DFQATT, CDR2 SNEGSKA (reference sequence). The CDR3 reads CSASQRTRQLYEQYF. The CDR3 DNA reads TGCAGTGCTAGCCAAAGGACTCGACAACTTTACGAGCAGTACTTC.

The chain links TRBV5-5 to TRBJ1-1; a weak D match, TRBD1 (6 bases). The germline gives CDR1 SGHKS, CDR2 YYEKEE (reference sequence). V lost 0 bases and J lost 0, with 12 bases in between. The CDR3 covers 16 residues. The CDR3 sequence: CASSLGQGIMNTEAFF. The CDR3 DNA is TGTGCCAGCAGCTTGGGGCAGGGGATCATGAACACTGAAGCTTTCTTT.